One and the same sample provided the 25 T cell receptor beta chains below, sequenced in a study of blood T cells in healthy people across ages. A J-beta primer mix and a sample-barcoded 5' primer were used in a second PCR of about 7 to 12 cycles. TCRdb reprocessed the 5' RACE reads via MiXCR and lists one record per CDR3 protein. The sample records roughly 1.5 million distinct CDR3 sequences, roughly 43% being singletons. The specimen was blood. Source of these receptors: a woman aged 18-35 years in good health.

This chain joins TRBV27 and TRBJ2-3; the D gene could be TRBD1 or TRBD2 (5 bases each). Germline CDR1 is MNHEY and CDR2 is SMNVEV (reference sequence). V lost 3 bases and J 8 bases, leaving 9 bases between the germline ends. The CDR3 length is 12 residues. CDR3: CASSFPGGTQYF. The DNA of the CDR3 is TGTGCCAGCAGTTTTCCTGGGGGTACGCAGTATTTT.

This chain joins TRBV9 and TRBJ2-4, with D possibly being TRBD2 (6 bases). TRBJ2-5 explains the end of the DNA better; the J call may be wrong. The CDR3 is 15 residues long. The germline gives CDR1 SGDLS, CDR2 YYNGEE. Here the CDR3 DNA reads TGTGCCAGCAGCGTATTGAGTGGCAGCGGGGAGACCCAGTACTTC. Translation: CASSVLSGSGETQYF.

The gene calls are TRBV20-1 and TRBJ2-5; possibly TRBD2 for D (6 bases). Germline V gene data show CDR1 as DFQATT and CDR2 as SNEGSKA (reference sequence). This CDR3 has 15 residues. V dropped 0 bases and J dropped 4 bases, with 15 bases sitting between them. CDR3 in amino acids: CSAREPGVGGETQYF. CDR3 DNA sequence: TGCAGTGCTAGAGAACCGGGCGTGGGAGGAGAGACCCAGTACTTC.

This clonotype was picked up a small number of times. The genes are TRBV3-1 and TRBJ2-7; 7 bases are a match to TRBD2. V lost 1 base to trimming and J lost 2 bases; unmatched junction nucleotides: 5. The CDR3 is 15 residues long. The germline CDR1 and CDR2 sequences are LGHDT and YNNKEL (reference sequence). The CDR3 sequence is CASSQVGRPAYEQYF. The CDR3 DNA reads TGTGCCAGCAGCCAAGTCGGGAGGCCGGCCTACGAGCAGTACTTC.

The chain couples TRBV20-1 to TRBJ1-6; no firm D call. Trimming stripped 2 bases from V and 10 bases from J, with 12 bases between. This CDR3 has 13 amino acids. CDR1 is DFQATT, CDR2 SNEGSKA, per germline (reference sequence). This chain's CDR3 is CSARYGPGSPLHF. Here the CDR3 DNA reads TGCAGTGCTAGATATGGTCCGGGGTCACCCCTCCACTTT.

There are a few counts of this clonotype. This chain links TRBV18 with TRBJ2-3; 8 bases are a match to TRBD2. The ends lost 0 bases at V and 1 base at J; junction bases unmatched: 0. Germline CDR1 KGHSH, CDR2 LQKENI. This CDR3 is built from 15 residues. CDR3 coding DNA: TGTGCCAGCTCACCACCGCGGGGGGGCACAGATACGCAGTATTTT. Translating it yields CASSPPRGGTDTQYF.

This clonotype was counted at least ten times. The rearrangement joins TRBV6-5 to TRBJ2-7, with D tentatively TRBD2 (5 bases). The germline V and J ends were trimmed by 5 bases and 2 bases, with 10 bases remaining between them. The CDR3 runs to 13 residues. Germline loops: CDR1 MNHEY, CDR2 SVGAGI. The CDR3 coding sequence is TGTGCCAGCAGTCGGCTAGCAACCTACGAGCAGTACTTC. This translates into CASSRLATYEQYF.

CDR3 DNA sequence: TGCGCCAGCAGCTTGGACCCCACCGGGGAGCTGTTTTTT. Protein: CASSLDPTGELFF. The chain employs TRBV5-1 and TRBJ2-2; D is unresolved. Trimming took 0 bases from V and 4 from J, leaving 4 bases between them. CDR1 is SGHRS and CDR2 is YFSETQ in the germline V gene. The length of the CDR3 is 13 residues. The full variable domain, rest sourced from reference TRBV5-1 and TRBJ2-2, is KAGVTQTPRYLIKTRGQQVTLSCSPISGHRSVSWYQQTPGQGLQFLFEYFSETQRNKGNFPGRFSGRQFSNSRSEMNVSTLELGDSALYLCASSLDPTGELFFGEGSRLTVL.

This clonotype was seen only a few times. V usage is TRBV9 and J usage is TRBJ2-7, with 11 bases lining up with TRBD2. V lost 0 bases, J lost 7 bases, and 15 bases stayed unmatched. The CDR3 runs 18 residues. Germline values: CDR1 SGDLS, CDR2 YYNGEE. Here the CDR3 reads CASSVGGLAGLAYNEQYF. CDR3 nucleotides: TGTGCCAGCAGCGTAGGCGGACTAGCGGGCTTGGCCTACAATGAGCAGTACTTC.

The rearrangement joins TRBV5-1 to TRBJ1-4; D is unresolved. V lost 0 bases to trimming and J lost 8 bases, with 14 bases between them. CDR1 and CDR2 (germline): SGHRS, YFSETQ. This CDR3 region has 15 residues. Here the CDR3 reads CASSLDGVSPEKLFF. DNA for the CDR3: TGCGCCAGCAGCTTGGACGGAGTATCGCCCGAAAAACTGTTTTTT.

This sequence joins TRBV7-2 and TRBJ2-7, with 9 nucleotides matching TRBD1. Germline lookup yields CDR1 SGHTA and CDR2 FQGNSA. This CDR3 is built from 16 residues. V gave up 4 bases and J gave up 4 bases; unmatched junction bases: 11. The DNA for the CDR3 is TGTGCCAGCAGCTCGTCGCGTGGGACAGGGAATTACGAGCAGTACTTC. This gives the protein CASSSSRGTGNYEQYF.

This clonotype was observed a handful of times. This rearrangement joins TRBV27 to TRBJ2-7; 8 nucleotides agree with TRBD2. The CDR3 consists of 17 residues. CDR1 and CDR2 (germline): MNHEY, SMNVEV (reference sequence). V lost 2 bases and J lost 0; bases outside the gene matches: 9. CDR3 DNA: TGTGCCAGCAGTTTAAACCCCAGCGGGGGATACTCCTACGAGCAGTACTTC. As protein: CASSLNPSGGYSYEQYF.

V usage is TRBV12-3 or TRBV12-4 and J usage is TRBJ2-3, with D tentatively TRBD2 (5 bases). V gave up 5 bases and J gave up 4 bases, with 19 bases separating them. The CDR3 runs to 16 residues. The CDR3 loop reads CASSPHGKGHSDTQYF. CDR3 nucleotides: TGTGCCAGCAGTCCCCACGGGAAGGGCCATTCAGATACGCAGTATTTT.

This clonotype was seen repeatedly, ten times or more. This chain connects TRBV7-2 to TRBJ2-1; maybe TRBD1 (8 bases). The CDR3 is 14 residues long. CDR1 SGHTA and CDR2 FQGNSA come from the germline V gene. Trimming shortened V by 1 base and J by 8 bases, and 12 bases separated the two germline ends. CDR3 in DNA: TGTGCCAGCAGCTTAGACAGGGGGAGGGATGAGCAGTTCTTC. Protein product: CASSLDRGRDEQFF.

This clonotype was counted once. A much larger clone differs by one base, so this may be a read error. The chain joins TRBV7-2 to TRBJ2-1; 12 nucleotides line up with TRBD2. The end of the DNA fits TRBJ2-7 better, so the J call may be wrong. The CDR3 runs to 18 residues. The germline V gene encodes CDR1 SGHTA and CDR2 FQGNSA. The CDR3 DNA follows: TGTGCCAGCAGCTTCGGGACTAGCGGGCTCCGTACCTACAATGAGCAGTACTTC. Translated, it gives CASSFGTSGLRTYNEQYF.

This clonotype came up a few times. The rearrangement links TRBV21-1 to TRBJ2-5. TRBV21-1 is a known pseudogene. This CDR3 region has 14 residues. CDR3 coding DNA: TGTGCCAGCAGCAAAGGGGTTCTTGCAGAGACCCAGTACTTC. It encodes CASSKGVLAETQYF.

The table lists this clonotype with a few counts. The chain links TRBV20-1 to TRBJ2-1, with D tentatively TRBD2 (5 bases). The CDR3 has 13 amino acids. Between the trimmed V and J ends, which lost 1 base and 4 bases, there was a span of 8 bases. Germline V gene data show CDR1 as DFQATT and CDR2 as SNEGSKA (reference sequence). CDR3 loop: CSARGRVYNEQFF. CDR3 sequence (DNA): TGCAGTGCTAGAGGGCGGGTTTACAATGAGCAGTTCTTC.

Regarding this clonotype: A much bigger clone sits one base away, suggesting this may be a read error. The chain carries TRBV4-1 and TRBJ2-5; possibly TRBD2 for D (6 bases). CDR3 length: 15 amino acids. CDR1 is MGHRA, CDR2 YSYEKL, per germline. The CDR3 bases are TGCGCCAGCAGCCAAGTTGGGACTGCTCAAGAGACCCGGTACTTC. This translates into CASSQVGTAQETRYF.

The J gene is TRBJ2-4, the V gene TRBV12-3 or TRBV12-4; 13 bases agree with TRBD2. The junction had 12 bases not matched to a gene; V was cut back by 6 bases and J by 13 bases. The CDR3 is 15 amino acids. The CDR3 region has the DNA TGTGCCAGCAGCTTGACTAGCGGGGGGACCCCCCCCCAGTACTTC. Translating it yields CASSLTSGGTPPQYF.

This chain uses TRBV29-1 with TRBJ2-1; D unresolved. The CDR3 runs to 8 residues. V lost 3 bases to trimming and J lost 15 bases, with 6 bases between them. CDR1 SQVTM and CDR2 ANQGSEA come from the germline V gene. The CDR3 coding sequence is TGCAGCGTTGATTTGGGGTTCTTC. It yields the protein CSVDLGFF.

The rearrangement links TRBV7-2 to TRBJ2-4, with a tentative D call TRBD1 (5 bases). This CDR3 spans 17 amino acids. Looked up from germline, CDR1 is SGHTA and CDR2 is FQGNSA. Trimming shortened V by 0 bases and J by 0 bases, and 12 bases separated the two germline ends. Here the CDR3 DNA reads TGTGCCAGCAGCTTAGCGGGTTTGACAGTAGCCAAAAACATTCAGTACTTC. It translates to CASSLAGLTVAKNIQYF.

V is TRBV10-3 and J is TRBJ2-4, with D perhaps TRBD2 (6 bases). V shed 2 bases and J shed 2 bases, with 13 bases lying between them. The CDR3 is 16 amino acids. Germline V gene data show CDR1 as ENHRY and CDR2 as SYGVKD. This CDR3 is CAISERAGFSKNIQYF. CDR3 bases: TGTGCCATCAGTGAGCGCGCGGGGTTCTCCAAAAACATTCAGTACTTC.

A note on this clonotype: The junction differs from germline at one of its ends, possibly a read error. This sequence joins TRBV6-6 and TRBJ2-1; D gene unclear. Germline V lookup: CDR1 MNHNY, CDR2 SVGAGI (reference sequence). This CDR3 has 12 residues. CDR3 DNA sequence: TGTGCCTGCAGTTACTCGAGGCGTGAGCAGTTCTTC. Protein sequence: CACSYSRREQFF.

This clonotype was observed a handful of times. The gene calls are TRBV6-5 and TRBJ2-4, with D perhaps given as TRBD1 or TRBD2 (5 bases each). The CDR3 contains 17 residues. The germline V and J ends were trimmed by 4 bases and 1 base, with 17 bases remaining between them. The germline V gene has CDR1 MNHEY and CDR2 SVGAGI. This CDR3 reads CASSFGGAGDAKNIQYF. CDR3 DNA: TGTGCCAGCAGTTTTGGAGGAGCCGGGGACGCCAAAAACATTCAGTACTTC.

The chain employs TRBV12-3 or TRBV12-4 and TRBJ2-7; D may be TRBD2 (6 bases). V was pared by 5 bases and J by 0 bases, with 14 bases between. This CDR3 comprises 15 residues. The CDR3 region has the DNA TGTGCCAGCAGTCCGCGGGGAGGTAGCTCCTACGAGCAGTACTTC. Encoded protein: CASSPRGGSSYEQYF.